This TCR beta chain was sequenced in a study of T cell responses to AZD1222 COVID-19 vaccine. Of note for this clone: Its antigen remains unidentified.

Here immunoSEQ multiplex PCR was the method, and the copy in TCRdb shows in-frame clones only, minus some. The top ten hold around 4% of the sample, which has approximately 150,000 clones, about 91% seen once. Study results and caveats: There were vaccine-associated CD4 TCRs across spike, dominant at 160-218 and 743-854.

Germline V gene lookup returns CDR1 MDHEN and CDR2 SYDVKM. CDR3 length equals 16 residues. Trimming stripped 2 bases from V and 6 bases from J, with 17 bases between. The receptor was derived from an adult in good health. This sequence joins TRBV28 and TRBJ1-5; D remains ambiguous. The starting material was peripheral blood, obtained on day 0 of MenACWY control vaccination. The CDR3 loop reads CASSLRPGGTGQPQHF. DNA for the CDR3: TGTGCCAGCAGTTTAAGGCCAGGAGGAACCGGTCAGCCCCAGCATTTT.